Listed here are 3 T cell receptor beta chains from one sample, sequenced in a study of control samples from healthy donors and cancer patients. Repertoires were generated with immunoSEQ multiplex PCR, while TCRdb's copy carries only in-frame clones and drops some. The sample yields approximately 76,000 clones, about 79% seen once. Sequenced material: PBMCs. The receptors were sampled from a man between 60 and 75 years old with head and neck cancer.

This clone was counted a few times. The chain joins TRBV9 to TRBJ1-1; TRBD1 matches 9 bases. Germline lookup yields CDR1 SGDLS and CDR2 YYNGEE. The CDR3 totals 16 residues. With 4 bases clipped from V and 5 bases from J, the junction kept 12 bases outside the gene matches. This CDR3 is CASSRHWDREGTEAFF. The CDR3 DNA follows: TGTGCCAGCAGCCGACATTGGGACAGGGAGGGGACTGAAGCTTTCTTT. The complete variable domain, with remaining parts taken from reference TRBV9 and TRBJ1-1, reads DSGVTQTPKHLITATGQRVTLRCSPRSGDLSVYWYQQSLDQGLQFLIQYYNGEERAKGNILERFSAQQFPDLHSELNLSSLELGDSALYFCASSRHWDREGTEAFFGQGTRLTVV.

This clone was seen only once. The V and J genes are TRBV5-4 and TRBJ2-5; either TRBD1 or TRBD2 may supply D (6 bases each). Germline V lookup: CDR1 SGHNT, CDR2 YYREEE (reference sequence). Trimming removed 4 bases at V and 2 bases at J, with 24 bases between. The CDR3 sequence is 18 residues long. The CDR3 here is CASSQSWGATDGQETQYF. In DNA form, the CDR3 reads TGTGCCAGCAGCCAAAGTTGGGGGGCGACCGATGGGCAAGAGACCCAGTACTTC.

CDR3 residues: CASSLDQSNTGELFF. CDR3 sequence (DNA): TGTGCCAGCAGCTTAGACCAGTCGAACACCGGGGAGCTGTTTTTT. The chain has TRBV11-1 and TRBJ2-2, with D unresolved. Germline-derived CDR1 and CDR2 are SGHAT and FQDESV (reference sequence). This CDR3 has 15 amino acids. The ends were cut back, 1 base at V and 0 bases at J, with 6 bases in the middle.